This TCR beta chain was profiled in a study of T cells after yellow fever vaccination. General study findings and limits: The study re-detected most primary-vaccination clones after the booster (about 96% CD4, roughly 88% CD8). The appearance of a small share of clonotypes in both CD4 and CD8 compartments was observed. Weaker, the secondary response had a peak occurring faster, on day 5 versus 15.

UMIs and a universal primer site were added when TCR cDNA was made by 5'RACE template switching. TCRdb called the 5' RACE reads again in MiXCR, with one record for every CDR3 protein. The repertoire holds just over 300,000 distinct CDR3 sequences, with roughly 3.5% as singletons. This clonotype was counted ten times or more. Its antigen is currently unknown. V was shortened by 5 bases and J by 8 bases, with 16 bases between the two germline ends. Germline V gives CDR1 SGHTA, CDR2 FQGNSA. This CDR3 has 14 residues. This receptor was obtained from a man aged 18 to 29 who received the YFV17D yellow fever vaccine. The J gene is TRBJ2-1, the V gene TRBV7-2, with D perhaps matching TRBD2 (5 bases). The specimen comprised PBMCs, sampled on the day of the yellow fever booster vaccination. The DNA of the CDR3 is TGTGCCAGCAGCCCTTCTTGGGTTAGCGATGAGCAGTTCTTC. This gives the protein CASSPSWVSDEQFF.